This passage covers 8 T cell receptor beta chains from one sample sequenced in a study of a mutant IDH1 vaccine in newly diagnosed glioma. Time point here: week 35, safety follow-up. In every dose of vaccine, 300 ug of mutant IDH1 20-mer peptide was given alongside topical imiquimod. The repertoire was sequenced with immunoSEQ multiplex PCR; TCRdb's copy has only in-frame clones and lacks some. The data contain 35,000 to 50,000 clones, approximately 80% of them singletons. No cognate antigen is known for these TCRs. Sequenced material: PBMCs, taken from a glioma patient whose treatment included an IDH1 peptide vaccine. These receptors were taken from a woman aged 45-59 years with glioma.

CDR3 nucleotide sequence: TGCGCCAGCAGCCTACAAATTGGGACAGGGGAAGAGACCCAGTACTTC. It is translated as CASSLQIGTGEETQYF. J is TRBJ2-5 and V is TRBV5-1; 10 bases are shared with TRBD1. The V gene's germline CDR1 is SGHRS and CDR2 YFSETQ. V lost 4 bases, J lost 3 bases, and 9 bases stayed unmatched. This CDR3 comprises 16 residues.

This clone was seen a handful of times. The chain is built from TRBV19 and TRBJ1-2; the match to TRBD1 covers 7 bases. After removal of 6 bases from V and 5 bases from J, the junction contained 9 bases not matched to a gene. Germline CDR1 is LNHDA and CDR2 is SQIVND (reference sequence). There are 14 residues in the CDR3. The CDR3 DNA follows: TGTGCCAGTAGGTGGGACAGCGAGCAATATGGCTACACCTTC. Protein product: CASRWDSEQYGYTF. Using reference TRBV19 and TRBJ1-2 for the parts outside the CDR3, the full variable domain is DGGITQSPKYLFRKEGQNVTLSCEQNLNHDAMYWYRQDPGQGLRLIYYSQIVNDFQKGDIAEGYSVSREKKESFPLTVTSAQKNPTAFYLCASRWDSEQYGYTFGSGTRLTVV.

The chain uses TRBV6-5 and TRBJ1-1; TRBD1 agrees at 8 bases. J was trimmed by 6 bases and V by 5 bases; bases with no gene match: 8. CDR1 and CDR2 (germline): MNHEY, SVGAGI. CDR3 length equals 14 residues. CDR3 DNA: TGTGCCAGCAGTGATACAGGGGGTAACTCTGAAGCTTTCTTT. The encoded protein is CASSDTGGNSEAFF.

V is TRBV9 and J is TRBJ1-2; D remains unclear. Deletions cut 0 bases from V and 10 bases from J, with 10 bases between. In germline, CDR1 is SGDLS, CDR2 YYNGEE. CDR3 length: 12 residues. CDR3 DNA: TGTGCCAGCAGCGTAGGTCAGGTTGACTACACCTTC. It codes for CASSVGQVDYTF.

The gene calls are TRBV18 and TRBJ1-2, with D possibly TRBD1 on 6 matching bases. CDR1 is KGHSH and CDR2 is LQKENI in the germline V gene. The germline V and J ends were trimmed by 3 bases and 5 bases, with 19 bases remaining between them. CDR3 length: 16 residues. CDR3 nucleotides: TGTGCCAGCTCACCTACTCGTGCAGCAGGGGAGTATGGCTACACCTTC. Translation gives CASSPTRAAGEYGYTF.

The genes are TRBV30 and TRBJ2-1; no definite D call. V lost 5 bases and J lost 0, with 14 bases in between. The CDR3 loop spans 15 amino acids. CDR1 is GTSNPN, CDR2 SVGIG, per germline (reference sequence). CDR3 loop: CAWGIDSSSYNEQFF. CDR3 sequence (DNA): TGTGCCTGGGGTATTGACTCGAGCTCCTACAATGAGCAGTTCTTC. The full variable domain, rest sourced from reference TRBV30 and TRBJ2-1, is SQTIHQWPATLVQPVGSPLSLECTVEGTSNPNLYWYRQAAGRGLQLLFYSVGIGQISSEVPQNLSASRPQDRQFILSSKKLLLSDSGFYLCAWGIDSSSYNEQFFGPGTRLTVL.

The V gene is TRBV6-5, the J gene TRBJ1-2; D call uncertain. Germline V lookup: CDR1 MNHEY, CDR2 SVGAGI. The V gene lost 8 bases and the J gene lost 5 bases, with 12 bases spanning the gap. There are 12 residues in the CDR3. The CDR3 protein is CASLGSRYGYTF. Written as DNA, the CDR3 is TGTGCCAGCCTTGGAAGTAGGTATGGCTACACCTTC.

V gene TRBV29-1 combines with J gene TRBJ1-4; tentatively, D is TRBD1 (5 bases). Germline V gene sequence: CDR1 SQVTM, CDR2 ANQGSEA. V lost 7 bases and J 13 bases, leaving 16 bases between the germline ends. The CDR3 is made up of 11 amino acids. The CDR3 loop is CSAPGPGGLFF. Here the CDR3 DNA reads TGCAGCGCCCCGGGGCCGGGGGGACTGTTTTTT.